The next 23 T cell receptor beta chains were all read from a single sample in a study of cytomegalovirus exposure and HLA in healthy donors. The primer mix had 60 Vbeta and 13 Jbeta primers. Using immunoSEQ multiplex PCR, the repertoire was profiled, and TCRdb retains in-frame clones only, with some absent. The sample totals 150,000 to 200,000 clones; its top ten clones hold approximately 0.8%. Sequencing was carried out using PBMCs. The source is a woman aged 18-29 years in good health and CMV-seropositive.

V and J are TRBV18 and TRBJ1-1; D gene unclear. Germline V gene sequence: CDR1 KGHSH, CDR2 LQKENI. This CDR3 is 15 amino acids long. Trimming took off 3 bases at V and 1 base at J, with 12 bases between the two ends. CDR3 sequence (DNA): TGTGCCAGCTCACCGGGTGCACAGAAGAACACTGAAGCTTTCTTT. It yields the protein CASSPGAQKNTEAFF.

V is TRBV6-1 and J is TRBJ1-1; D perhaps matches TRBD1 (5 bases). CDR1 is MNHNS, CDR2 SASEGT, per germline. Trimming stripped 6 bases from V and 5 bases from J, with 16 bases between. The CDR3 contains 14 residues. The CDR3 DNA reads TGTGCCAGCAGGGCAGGATGGGGGGGGACTGAAGCTTTCTTT. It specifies CASRAGWGGTEAFF.

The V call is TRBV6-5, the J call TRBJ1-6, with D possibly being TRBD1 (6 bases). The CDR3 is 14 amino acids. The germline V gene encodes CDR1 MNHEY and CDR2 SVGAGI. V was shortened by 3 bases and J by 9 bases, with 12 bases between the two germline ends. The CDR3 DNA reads TGTGCCAGCAGTTATGGCAGGGGTGGTTCACCCCTCCACTTT. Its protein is CASSYGRGGSPLHF.

The CDR3 here is CAWSPTPWTGGSHEQYF. DNA of the CDR3: TGTGCCTGGAGTCCGACTCCGTGGACAGGGGGCAGCCACGAGCAGTACTTC. The chain recombines TRBV30 with TRBJ2-7, with 11 bases aligning to TRBD1. The CDR3 totals 17 residues. V lost 2 bases and J lost 5; bases outside the gene matches: 14. In germline, CDR1 is GTSNPN, CDR2 SVGIG (reference sequence).

CDR3 residues: CASSQDLGVNYGYTF. CDR3 DNA: TGCGCCAGCAGCCAAGATCTCGGGGTAAACTATGGCTACACCTTC. The chain links TRBV4-1 to TRBJ1-2; D is uncertain. V was clipped by 0 bases and J by 2 bases, with 10 bases between them. Germline loops: CDR1 MGHRA, CDR2 YSYEKL. The CDR3 contains 15 residues.

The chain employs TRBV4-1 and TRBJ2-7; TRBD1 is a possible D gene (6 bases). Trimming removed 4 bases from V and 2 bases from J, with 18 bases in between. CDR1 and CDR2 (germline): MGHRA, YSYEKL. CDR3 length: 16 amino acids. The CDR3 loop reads CASSPRYPDRAYEQYF. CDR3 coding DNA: TGCGCCAGCAGCCCGCGTTACCCGGACAGAGCCTACGAGCAGTACTTC.

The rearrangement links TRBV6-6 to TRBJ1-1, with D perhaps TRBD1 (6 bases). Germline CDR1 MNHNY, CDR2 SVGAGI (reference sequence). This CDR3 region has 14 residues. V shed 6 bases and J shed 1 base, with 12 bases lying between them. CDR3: CASRTQGQNTEAFF. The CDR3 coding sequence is TGTGCCAGCAGAACTCAGGGGCAGAACACTGAAGCTTTCTTT.

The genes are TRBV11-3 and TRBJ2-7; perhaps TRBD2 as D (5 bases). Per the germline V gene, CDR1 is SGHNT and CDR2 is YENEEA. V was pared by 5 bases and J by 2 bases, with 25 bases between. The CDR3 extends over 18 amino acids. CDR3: CASSLVPMREGGAYEQYF. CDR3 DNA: TGTGCCAGCAGCCTAGTCCCGATGCGAGAGGGTGGGGCCTACGAGCAGTACTTC.

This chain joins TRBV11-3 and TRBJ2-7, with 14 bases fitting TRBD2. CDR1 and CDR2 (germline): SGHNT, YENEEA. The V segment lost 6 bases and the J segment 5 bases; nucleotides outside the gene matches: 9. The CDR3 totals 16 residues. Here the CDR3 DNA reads TGTGCCAGCAGTCCGGGACTAGCGGGAGTTCGGAACGAGCAGTACTTC. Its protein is CASSPGLAGVRNEQYF.

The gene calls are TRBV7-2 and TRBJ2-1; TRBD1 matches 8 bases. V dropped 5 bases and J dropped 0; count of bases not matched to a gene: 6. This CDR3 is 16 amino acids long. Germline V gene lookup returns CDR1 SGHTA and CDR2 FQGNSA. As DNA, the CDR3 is TGTGCCAGCAGCCCCCGGGACAGGAGCTCCTACAATGAGCAGTTCTTC. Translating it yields CASSPRDRSSYNEQFF.

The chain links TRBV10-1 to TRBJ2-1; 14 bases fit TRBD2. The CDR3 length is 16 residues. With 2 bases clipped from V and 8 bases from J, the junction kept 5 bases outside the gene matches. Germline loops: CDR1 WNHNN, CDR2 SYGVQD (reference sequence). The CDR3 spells CASSEGTSGSLYEQFF. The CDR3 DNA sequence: TGCGCCAGCAGTGAGGGGACTAGCGGGAGTCTCTATGAGCAGTTCTTC.

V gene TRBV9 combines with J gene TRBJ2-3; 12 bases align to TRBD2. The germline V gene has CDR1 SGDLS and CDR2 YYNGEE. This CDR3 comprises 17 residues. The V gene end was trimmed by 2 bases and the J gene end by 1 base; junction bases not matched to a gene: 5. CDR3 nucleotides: TGTGCCAGCAGCGTTCTAGCGGGGGGGCCGCGCACAGATACGCAGTATTTT. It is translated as CASSVLAGGPRTDTQYF.

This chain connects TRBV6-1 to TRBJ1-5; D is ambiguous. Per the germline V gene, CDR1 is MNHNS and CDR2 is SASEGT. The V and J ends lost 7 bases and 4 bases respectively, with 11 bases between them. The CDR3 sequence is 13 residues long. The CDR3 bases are TGTGCCAGCATTGGAGTGAATAATCAGCCCCAGCATTTT. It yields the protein CASIGVNNQPQHF.

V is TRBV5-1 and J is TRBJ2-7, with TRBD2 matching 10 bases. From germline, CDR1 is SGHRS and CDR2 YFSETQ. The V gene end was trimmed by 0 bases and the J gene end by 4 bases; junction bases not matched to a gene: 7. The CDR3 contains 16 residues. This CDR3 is CASSLDIAGGMYEQYF. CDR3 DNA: TGCGCCAGCAGCTTGGACATAGCGGGAGGCATGTACGAGCAGTACTTC. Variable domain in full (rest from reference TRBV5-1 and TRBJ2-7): KAGVTQTPRYLIKTRGQQVTLSCSPISGHRSVSWYQQTPGQGLQFLFEYFSETQRNKGNFPGRFSGRQFSNSRSEMNVSTLELGDSALYLCASSLDIAGGMYEQYFGPGTRLTVT.

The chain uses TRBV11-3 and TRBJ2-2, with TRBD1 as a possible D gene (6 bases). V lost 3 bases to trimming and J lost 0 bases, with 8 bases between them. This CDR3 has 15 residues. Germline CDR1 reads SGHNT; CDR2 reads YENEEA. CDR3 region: CASSLGTPNTGELFF. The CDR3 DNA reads TGTGCCAGCAGCTTGGGGACACCGAACACCGGGGAGCTGTTTTTT. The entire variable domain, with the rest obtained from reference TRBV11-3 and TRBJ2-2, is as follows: EAGVVQSPRYKIIEKKQPVAFWCNPISGHNTLYWYLQNLGQGPELLIRYENEEAVDDSQLPKDRFSAERLKGVDSTLKIQPAELGDSAVYLCASSLGTPNTGELFFGEGSRLTVL.

The CDR3 region is CASSPGTGVSPLHF. The CDR3 DNA reads TGTGCCAGCAGTCCCGGGACAGGGGTCTCACCCCTCCACTTT. The genes are TRBV6-5 and TRBJ1-6; TRBD1 matches 10 bases. This CDR3 has 14 amino acids. Germline CDR1 MNHEY, CDR2 SVGAGI. Trimming at V came to 5 bases and at J to 10 bases, leaving 5 bases not matched to a gene.

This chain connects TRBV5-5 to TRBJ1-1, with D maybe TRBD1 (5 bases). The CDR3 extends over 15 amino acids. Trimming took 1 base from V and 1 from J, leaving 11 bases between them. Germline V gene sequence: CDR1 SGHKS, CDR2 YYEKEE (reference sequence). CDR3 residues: CASSLQQVKNTEAFF. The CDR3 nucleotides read TGTGCCAGCAGCTTGCAACAGGTGAAGAACACTGAAGCTTTCTTT. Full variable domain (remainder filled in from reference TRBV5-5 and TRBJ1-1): DAGVTQSPTHLIKTRGQQVTLRCSPISGHKSVSWYQQVLGQGPQFIFQYYEKEERGRGNFPDRFSARQFPNYSSELNVNALLLGDSALYLCASSLQQVKNTEAFFGQGTRLTVV.

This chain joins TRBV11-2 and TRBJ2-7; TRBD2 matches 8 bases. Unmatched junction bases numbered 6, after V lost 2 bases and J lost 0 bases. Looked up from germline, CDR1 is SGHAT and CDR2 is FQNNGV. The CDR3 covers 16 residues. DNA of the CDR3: TGTGCCAGCAGCTTAAGAACGCGGGAGGACTCCTACGAGCAGTACTTC. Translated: CASSLRTREDSYEQYF.

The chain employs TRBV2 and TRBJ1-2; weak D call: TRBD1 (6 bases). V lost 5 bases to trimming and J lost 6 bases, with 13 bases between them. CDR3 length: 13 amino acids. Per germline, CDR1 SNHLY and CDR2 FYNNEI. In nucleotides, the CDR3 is TGTGCCAGCAGTTATCAGGGGTTGGATGGCTACACCTTC. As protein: CASSYQGLDGYTF. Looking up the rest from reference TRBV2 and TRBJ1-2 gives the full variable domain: EPEVTQTPSHQVTQMGQEVILRCVPISNHLYFYWYRQILGQKVEFLVSFYNNEISEKSEIFDDQFSVERPDGSNFTLKIRSTKLEDSAMYFCASSYQGLDGYTFGSGTRLTVV.

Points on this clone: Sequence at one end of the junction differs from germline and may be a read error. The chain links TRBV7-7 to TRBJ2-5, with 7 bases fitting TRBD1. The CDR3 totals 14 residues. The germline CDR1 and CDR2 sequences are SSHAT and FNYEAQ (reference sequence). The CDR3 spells CASSQTGNGETQYF. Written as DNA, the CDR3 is TGTGCTAGCAGTCAGACAGGGAATGGTGAGACCCAGTACTTC.

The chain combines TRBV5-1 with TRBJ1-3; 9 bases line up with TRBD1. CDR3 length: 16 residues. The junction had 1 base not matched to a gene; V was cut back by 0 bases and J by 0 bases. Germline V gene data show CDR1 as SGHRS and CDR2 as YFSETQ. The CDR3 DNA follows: TGCGCCAGCAGCTTGGGGGACAGGGCCTCTGGAAACACCATATATTTT. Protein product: CASSLGDRASGNTIYF. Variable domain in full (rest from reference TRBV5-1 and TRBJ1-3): KAGVTQTPRYLIKTRGQQVTLSCSPISGHRSVSWYQQTPGQGLQFLFEYFSETQRNKGNFPGRFSGRQFSNSRSEMNVSTLELGDSALYLCASSLGDRASGNTIYFGEGSWLTVV.

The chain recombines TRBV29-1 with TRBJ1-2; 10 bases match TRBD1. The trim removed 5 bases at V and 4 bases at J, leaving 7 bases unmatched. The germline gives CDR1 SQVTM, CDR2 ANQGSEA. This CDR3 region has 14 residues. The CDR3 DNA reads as TGCAGCGTTTCGGACAGGGGGTCTGTCTATGGCTACACCTTC. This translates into CSVSDRGSVYGYTF.

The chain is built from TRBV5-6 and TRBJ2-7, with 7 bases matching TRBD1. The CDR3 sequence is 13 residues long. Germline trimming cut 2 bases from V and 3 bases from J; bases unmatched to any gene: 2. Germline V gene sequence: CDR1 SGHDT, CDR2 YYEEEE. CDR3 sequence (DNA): TGTGCCAGCAGCTTTGGGACAGTCTACGAGCAGTACTTC. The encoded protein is CASSFGTVYEQYF.